This T cell receptor beta chain appears in the sequencing data of a study of OX40 agonist ivuxolimab in advanced cancers. Profiled with immunoSEQ multiplex PCR; TCRdb holds only in-frame clones, not every one. The data show over 60,000 clones, approximately 83% seen once. CDR3 length: 10 amino acids. Trimming pared 0 bases from V and 11 bases from J, leaving 5 bases between. From germline, CDR1 is SGDLS and CDR2 YYNGEE. The sample was CD4+ or CD8+ T cells sorted from blood, taken in a trial of the OX40 agonist ivuxolimab. The chain carries TRBV9 and TRBJ1-1; D ambiguous. The clonotype comes from an adult with an advanced solid tumor such as melanoma, head and neck, liver or kidney cancer. CDR3 sequence (DNA): TGTGCCAGCAGCGTAGAGCCGGCTTTCTTT. Its translation: CASSVEPAFF.